The rows below give T cell receptor beta chains drawn from one sample of a study of blood T cells in healthy people across ages. TCRdb analysed the 5' RACE reads with MiXCR anew, one entry per CDR3 protein. The sample carries 450,000 to 700,000 distinct CDR3 sequences, about 26% recorded once. Sequenced input: blood. These receptors came from a woman in her seventies in good health. Each CDR3 is given with its conserved first and last residue. A D gene is named only where the DNA matches it firmly.

>-|12|-|TRBV6-2/TRBV6-3
CASRTRVHEQYF
>TRBJ1-2|14|-|TRBV5-6
CASSLVQGSYGYTF
>TRBJ2-7|13|TRBD1|TRBV29-1
CSVTGQGNHEQYF
>TRBJ1-4|14|-|TRBV19
CASRRATSNEKLFF
>TRBJ2-3|15|-|TRBV20-1
CSARDNSFSTDTQYF
>TRBJ2-3|18|-|TRBV5-1
CPSSLGAGRISLTDTQYF
>TRBJ2-1|16|TRBD2|TRBV6-1
CASSVLGGTSYNEQFF
>TRBJ1-5|15|-|TRBV20-1
CSARVYEAPNQPQHF
>TRBJ2-5|16|-|TRBV19
CASSPQSGRIQETQYF
>TRBJ1-1|14|-|TRBV7-2
CASSPWGGYTEAFF
>TRBJ2-7|14|-|TRBV4-3
CASSQGGRYELQYF
>TRBJ2-2|16|TRBD2|TRBV7-2
CASMGRGGTNTGELFF
>-|15|-|TRBV3-1
CASSQGAGQYNEQFF
>TRBJ2-3|15|-|TRBV21-1
CASSRGARVPDTQYF
>TRBJ2-1|9|-|TRBV29-1
CSVGDEQFF
>TRBJ2-2|19|TRBD1|TRBV10-3
CAISARTGVGTGSTGELFF
>TRBJ2-5|14|TRBD2|TRBV20-1
CSAIAGEDSGTQYF
>TRBJ2-1|15|TRBD2|TRBV12-3/TRBV12-4
CASSLIAGVYNEQFF
>TRBJ2-3|15|TRBD2|TRBV9
CASSVGLAGVDRQYF
>TRBJ1-1|13|-|TRBV7-2
CASSFTLKVEAFF
>TRBJ1-2|15|-|TRBV2
CAITLVQGRNYGYTF
>TRBJ2-5|15|TRBD2|TRBV12-3/TRBV12-4
CASSSPSGYQETQYF
>TRBJ1-3|16|-|TRBV6-4
CASSRSTEISGNTIYF
>TRBJ1-6|14|TRBD1|TRBV7-2
CASSWTGSDSPLHF
>TRBJ2-3|13|TRBD2|TRBV20-1
CSVWRGGPDTQYF
>TRBJ2-3|13|-|TRBV20-1
CSARRDRTDTQYF
>TRBJ1-2|13|-|TRBV7-9
CASSLTYTYGYTF
>TRBJ2-1|12|-|TRBV20-1
CGAARPSSEQFF
>TRBJ2-1|16|TRBD1|TRBV2
CASSVRRGQGNNEQFF
>TRBJ1-1|15|-|TRBV11-1
CASSLAGLENTEAFF
>TRBJ1-2|13|TRBD1|TRBV7-2
CASSPWTGTGYTF
>TRBJ1-2|15|-|TRBV6-2/TRBV6-3
CASSYNRIADYGYTF
>TRBJ1-6|14|TRBD1|TRBV20-1
CSAPSTGANSPLHF
>TRBJ2-5|13|TRBD2|TRBV11-2
CASRGVIQETQYF
>TRBJ2-7|12|-|TRBV5-1
CASSVQGDEQYF
>TRBJ2-3|18|TRBD2|TRBV7-2
CASSPLDRGGGSRDTQYF
>-|14|-|TRBV7-2
CASSLLGGGNEQFF
>TRBJ1-1|13|-|TRBV5-1
CASSLAGVSQAFF
>TRBJ1-5|15|-|TRBV4-1
CASSQDGRENQPQHF
>-|15|-|TRBV5-1
CASSLVVEGGNEQFF
>TRBJ1-2|15|TRBD1|TRBV7-9
CASRTGSGPIYGYTF
>TRBJ2-5|15|-|TRBV15
CATSRDRGTEETQYF
>TRBJ1-1|15|-|TRBV7-2
CASSRTPGLNTEAFF
>TRBJ1-1|13|TRBD1|TRBV29-1
CSVGQGARTEAFF
>TRBJ1-3|14|-|TRBV20-1
CSATGGASGNTIYF
>TRBJ1-1|12|-|TRBV20-1
CSATNEATEAFF
>TRBJ1-5|13|TRBD1|TRBV12-3/TRBV12-4
CASSPGDSQPQHF
>-|16|-|TRBV11-2
CASTLKRESPPYEQYF